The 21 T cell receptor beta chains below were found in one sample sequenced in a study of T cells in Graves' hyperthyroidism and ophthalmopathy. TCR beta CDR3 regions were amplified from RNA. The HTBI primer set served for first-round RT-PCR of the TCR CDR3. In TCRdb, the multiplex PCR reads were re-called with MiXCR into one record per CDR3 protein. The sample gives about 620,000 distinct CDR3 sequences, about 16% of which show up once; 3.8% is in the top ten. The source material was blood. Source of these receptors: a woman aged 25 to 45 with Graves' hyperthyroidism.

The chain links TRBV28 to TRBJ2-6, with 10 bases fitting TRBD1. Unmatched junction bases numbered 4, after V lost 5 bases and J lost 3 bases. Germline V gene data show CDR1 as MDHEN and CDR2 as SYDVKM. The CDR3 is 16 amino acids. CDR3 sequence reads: CASSGTGAVGANVLTF. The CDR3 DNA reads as TGTGCCAGCAGTGGGACAGGGGCAGTTGGGGCCAACGTCCTGACTTTC.

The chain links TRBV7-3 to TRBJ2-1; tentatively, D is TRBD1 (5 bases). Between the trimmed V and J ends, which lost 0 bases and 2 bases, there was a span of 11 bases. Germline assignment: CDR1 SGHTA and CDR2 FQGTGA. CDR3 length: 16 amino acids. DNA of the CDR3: TGTGCCAGCAGCTTAACAGGGGTTGGGCCCTACAATGAGCAGTTCTTC. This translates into CASSLTGVGPYNEQFF.

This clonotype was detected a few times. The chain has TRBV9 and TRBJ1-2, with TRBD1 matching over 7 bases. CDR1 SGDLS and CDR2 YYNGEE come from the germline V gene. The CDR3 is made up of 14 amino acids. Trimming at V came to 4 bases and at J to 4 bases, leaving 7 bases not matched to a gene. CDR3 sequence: CASSPVTGPYGYTF. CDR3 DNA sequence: TGTGCCAGCAGCCCCGTGACAGGGCCCTATGGCTACACCTTC. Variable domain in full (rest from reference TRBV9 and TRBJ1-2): DSGVTQTPKHLITATGQRVTLRCSPRSGDLSVYWYQQSLDQGLQFLIQYYNGEERAKGNILERFSAQQFPDLHSELNLSSLELGDSALYFCASSPVTGPYGYTFGSGTRLTVV.

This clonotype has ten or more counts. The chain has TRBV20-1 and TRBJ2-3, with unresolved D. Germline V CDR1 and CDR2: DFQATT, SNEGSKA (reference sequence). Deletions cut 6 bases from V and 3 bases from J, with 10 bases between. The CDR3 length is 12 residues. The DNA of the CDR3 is TGCAGTGCCCATCCTAATACAGATACGCAGTATTTT. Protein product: CSAHPNTDTQYF.

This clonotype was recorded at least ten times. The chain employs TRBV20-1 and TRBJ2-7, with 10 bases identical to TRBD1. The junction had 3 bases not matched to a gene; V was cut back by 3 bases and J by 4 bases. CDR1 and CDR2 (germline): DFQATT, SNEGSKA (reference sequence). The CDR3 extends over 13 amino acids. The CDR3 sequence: CSASRDRGYEQYF. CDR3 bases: TGCAGTGCTAGTCGGGACAGGGGATACGAGCAGTACTTC.

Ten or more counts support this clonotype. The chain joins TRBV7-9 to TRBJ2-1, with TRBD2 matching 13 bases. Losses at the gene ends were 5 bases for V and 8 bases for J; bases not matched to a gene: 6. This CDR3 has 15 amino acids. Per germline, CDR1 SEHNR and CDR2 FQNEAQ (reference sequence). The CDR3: CASSILAGGPDEQFF. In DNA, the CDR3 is TGTGCCAGCAGCATACTAGCGGGAGGGCCGGATGAGCAGTTCTTC.

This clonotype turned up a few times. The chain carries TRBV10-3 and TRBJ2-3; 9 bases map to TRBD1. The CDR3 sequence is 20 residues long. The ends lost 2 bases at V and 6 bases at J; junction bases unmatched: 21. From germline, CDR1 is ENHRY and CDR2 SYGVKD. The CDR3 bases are TGTGCCATCAGTGAGGGGGGGACAGGGTGGCTCACGAAGGGAGAGGATACGCAGTATTTT. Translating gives CAISEGGTGWLTKGEDTQYF.

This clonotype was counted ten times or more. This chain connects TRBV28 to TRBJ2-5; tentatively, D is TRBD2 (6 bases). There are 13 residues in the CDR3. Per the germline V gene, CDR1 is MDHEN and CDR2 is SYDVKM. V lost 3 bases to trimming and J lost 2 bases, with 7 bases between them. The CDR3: CASSFAGQETQYF. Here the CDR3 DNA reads TGTGCCAGCAGTTTTGCGGGACAAGAGACCCAGTACTTC.

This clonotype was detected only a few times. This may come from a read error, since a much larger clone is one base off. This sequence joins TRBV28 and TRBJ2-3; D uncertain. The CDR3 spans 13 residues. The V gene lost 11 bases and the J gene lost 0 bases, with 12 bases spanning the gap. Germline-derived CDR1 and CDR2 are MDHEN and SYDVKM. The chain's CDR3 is CAGVRVSTDTQYF. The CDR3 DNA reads TGTGCCGGCGTCCGGGTTAGCACAGATACGCAGTATTTT. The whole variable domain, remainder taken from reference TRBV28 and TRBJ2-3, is DVKVTQSSRYLVKRTGEKVFLECVQDMDHENMFWYRQDPGLGLRLIYFSYDVKMKEKGDIPEGYSVSREKKERFSLILESASTNQTSMYLCAGVRVSTDTQYFGPGTRLTVL.

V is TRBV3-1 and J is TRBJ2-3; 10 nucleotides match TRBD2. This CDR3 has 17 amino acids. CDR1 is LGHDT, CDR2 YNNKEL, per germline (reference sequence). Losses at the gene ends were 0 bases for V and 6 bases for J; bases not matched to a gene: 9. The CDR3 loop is CASSQEILAGARDTQYF. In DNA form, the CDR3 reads TGTGCCAGCAGCCAAGAGATTCTAGCGGGAGCGCGGGATACGCAGTATTTT.

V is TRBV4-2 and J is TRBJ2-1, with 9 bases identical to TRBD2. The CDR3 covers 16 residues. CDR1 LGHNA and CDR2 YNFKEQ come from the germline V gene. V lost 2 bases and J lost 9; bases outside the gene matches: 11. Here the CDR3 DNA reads TGTGCCAGCAGCCAATTAGCGGGAGCTACGTACGGTGAGCAGTTCTTC. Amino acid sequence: CASSQLAGATYGEQFF.

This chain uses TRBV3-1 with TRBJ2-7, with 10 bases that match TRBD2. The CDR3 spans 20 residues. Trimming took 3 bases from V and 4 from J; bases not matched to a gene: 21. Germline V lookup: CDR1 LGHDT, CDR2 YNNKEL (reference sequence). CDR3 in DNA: TGTGCCAGCAGCCATGAGGGGGCAAGAGATAGCGGGAGGATCTTATACGAGCAGTACTTC. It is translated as CASSHEGARDSGRILYEQYF.

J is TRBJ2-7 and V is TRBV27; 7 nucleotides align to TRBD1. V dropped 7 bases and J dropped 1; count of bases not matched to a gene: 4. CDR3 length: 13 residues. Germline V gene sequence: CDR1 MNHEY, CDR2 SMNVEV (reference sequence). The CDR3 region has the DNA TGTGCCAGCACTCAACAGGGGTCCTACGAGCAGTACTTC. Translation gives CASTQQGSYEQYF.

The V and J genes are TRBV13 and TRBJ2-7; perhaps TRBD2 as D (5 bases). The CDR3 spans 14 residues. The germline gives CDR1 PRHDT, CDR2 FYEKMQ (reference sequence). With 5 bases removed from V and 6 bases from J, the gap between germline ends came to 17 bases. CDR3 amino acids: CASSPRGLAGEQYF. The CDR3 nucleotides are TGTGCCAGCAGCCCAAGAGGGCTAGCTGGCGAGCAGTACTTC.

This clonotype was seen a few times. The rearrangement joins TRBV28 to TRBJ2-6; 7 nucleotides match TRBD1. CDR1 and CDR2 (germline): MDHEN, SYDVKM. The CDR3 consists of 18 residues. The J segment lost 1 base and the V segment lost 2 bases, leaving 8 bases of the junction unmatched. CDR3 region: CASSLGQGVLSGANVLTF. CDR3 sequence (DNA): TGTGCCAGCAGTTTAGGGCAGGGGGTACTTTCTGGGGCCAACGTCCTGACTTTC.

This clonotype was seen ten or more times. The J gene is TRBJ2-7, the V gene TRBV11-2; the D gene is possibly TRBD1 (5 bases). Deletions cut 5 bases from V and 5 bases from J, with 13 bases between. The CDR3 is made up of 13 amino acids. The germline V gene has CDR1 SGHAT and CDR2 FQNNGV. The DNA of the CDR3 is TGTGCCAGCAGCGTGGGCAGGGTGAACGAGCAGTACTTC. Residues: CASSVGRVNEQYF.

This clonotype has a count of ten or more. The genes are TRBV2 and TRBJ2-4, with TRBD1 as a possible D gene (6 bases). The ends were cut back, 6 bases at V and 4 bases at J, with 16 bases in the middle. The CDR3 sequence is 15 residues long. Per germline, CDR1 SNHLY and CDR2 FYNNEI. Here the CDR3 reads CASRRAGDGKNIQYF. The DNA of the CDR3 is TGTGCCAGCAGGAGGGCAGGGGATGGGAAAAACATTCAGTACTTC.

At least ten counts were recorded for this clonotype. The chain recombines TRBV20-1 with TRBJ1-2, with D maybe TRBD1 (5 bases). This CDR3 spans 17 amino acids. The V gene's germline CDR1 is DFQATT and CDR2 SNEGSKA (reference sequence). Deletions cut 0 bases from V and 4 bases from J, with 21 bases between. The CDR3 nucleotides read TGCAGTGCTAGAGATATGGACACCGGGCCTCGGGTCTATGGCTACACCTTC. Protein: CSARDMDTGPRVYGYTF.

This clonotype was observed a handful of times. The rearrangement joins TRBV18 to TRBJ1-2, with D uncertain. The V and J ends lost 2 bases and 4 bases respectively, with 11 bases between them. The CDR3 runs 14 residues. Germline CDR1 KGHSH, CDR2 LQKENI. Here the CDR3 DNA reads TGTGCCAGCTCACCATCCAGGAAATTCTATGGCTACACCTTC. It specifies CASSPSRKFYGYTF. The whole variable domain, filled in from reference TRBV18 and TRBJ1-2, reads NAGVMQNPRHLVRRRGQEARLRCSPMKGHSHVYWYRQLPEEGLKFMVYLQKENIIDESGMPKERFSAEFPKEGPSILRIQQVVRGDSAAYFCASSPSRKFYGYTFGSGTRLTVV.

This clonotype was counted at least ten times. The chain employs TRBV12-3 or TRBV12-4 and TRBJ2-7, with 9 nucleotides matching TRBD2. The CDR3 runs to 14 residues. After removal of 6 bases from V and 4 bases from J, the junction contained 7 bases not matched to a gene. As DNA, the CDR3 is TGTGCCAGCAGCTCAGCGGGAGGACCATACGAGCAGTACTTC. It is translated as CASSSAGGPYEQYF.

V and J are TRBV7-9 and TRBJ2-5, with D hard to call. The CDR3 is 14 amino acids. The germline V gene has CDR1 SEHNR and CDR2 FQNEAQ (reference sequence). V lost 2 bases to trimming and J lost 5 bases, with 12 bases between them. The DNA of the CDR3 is TGTGCCAGCAGCTTAATAAGGAATGGGGAGACCCAGTACTTC. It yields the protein CASSLIRNGETQYF. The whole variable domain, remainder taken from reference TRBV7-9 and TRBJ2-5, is DTGVSQNPRHKITKRGQNVTFRCDPISEHNRLYWYRQTLGQGPEFLTYFQNEAQLEKSRLLSDRFSAERPKGSFSTLEIQRTEQGDSAMYLCASSLIRNGETQYFGPGTRLLVL.